The rows below give T cell receptor beta chains drawn from one sample of a study of T-cell reconstitution after alpha-beta-depleted transplantation in children. TCRdb analysed the PCR reads with MiXCR anew, one entry per CDR3 protein. The sample carries 200,000 to 300,000 distinct CDR3 sequences, 9.5% to 15% recorded once. Sequences were derived from PBMCs from the stem cell graft donor, sampled from the stem cell graft. The receptor set was obtained from a human donor who donated a stem cell graft to a child with acute lymphoblastic leukemia. Both conserved end residues are part of each CDR3. A D gene is named only where the DNA matches it firmly. Not all rows give a size; the values are once, few, many and, for expanded clones, a class.

j_call d_call v_call clone_size cdr3_nt cdr3_aa
TRBJ2-7 TRBD2 TRBV20-1 many TGCAGTGCTGGGAGACTAGCGGGGCGCGATCTCGAGCAGTACTTC CSAGRLAGRDLEQYF
TRBJ1-2 . TRBV5-1 many TGCGCCAGCAGCCCAACACGCTATGGCTACACCTTC CASSPTRYGYTF
TRBJ2-5 TRBD2 TRBV7-2 many TGTGCCAGCAGCAATGGGGGAGGGGCGGGTGAGACCCAGTACTTC CASSNGGGAGETQYF
TRBJ2-1 TRBD2 TRBV29-1 many TGCAGCGTTGCTAGCGGCCTTGCCAATGAGCAGTTCTTC CSVASGLANEQFF
TRBJ2-5 . TRBV10-3 many TGTGCCATCAGTGAGTCACAGGGAAGGGTAGAGACCCAGTACTTC CAISESQGRVETQYF
TRBJ1-2 TRBD1 TRBV20-1 . TGCAGTGCTACTAGACCGGGACAGAGCAGGAACTATGGCTACACCTTC CSATRPGQSRNYGYTF
TRBJ2-3 . TRBV7-3 few TGTGCCAGCAGCCGTGGAGGCCGATCACAAGATACGCAGTATTTT CASSRGGRSQDTQYF
TRBJ2-3 TRBD2 TRBV29-1 many TGCAGCGTTGAAGACCTAGCGGGGAGGGGATCGCAGTATTTT CSVEDLAGRGSQYF
TRBJ2-7 TRBD2 TRBV4-3 many TGCGCCAGCAGCCAAGGAGCGGGAGGGCCGCACGAGCAGTACTTC CASSQGAGGPHEQYF
TRBJ2-2 . TRBV20-1 many TGCAGTGCAGACGCAAGGACCGGGGAGCTGTTTTTT CSADARTGELFF
TRBJ2-3 TRBD2 TRBV20-1 many TGCAGTGCTAGAGGACTAGCGGGGAGCACAGATACGCAGTATTTT CSARGLAGSTDTQYF
TRBJ2-7 . TRBV11-2 many TGTGCCAGCAGCAAGGGGGGCAGGGCTCCCGTACTTTCCTACGAGCAGTACTTC CASSKGGRAPVLSYEQYF
TRBJ2-5 TRBD2 TRBV14 many TGTGCCAGCAGCCAAGGTTTGCGGAGACTAGCGTTCCAAGAGACCCAGTACTTC CASSQGLRRLAFQETQYF
TRBJ2-7 . TRBV30 . TGTGCCTGGAGTGTACACAGGGTCGAGCAGTACTTC CAWSVHRVEQYF
TRBJ2-5 . TRBV18 many TGTGCCAGCGCATCCGGGACGGCTCAAGAGACCCAGTACTTC CASASGTAQETQYF
TRBJ2-1 . TRBV9 many TGTGCCAGCAGCCCGACTGGGGCCCCCTACAATGAGCAGTTCTTC CASSPTGAPYNEQFF
TRBJ1-5 . TRBV12-3/TRBV12-4 many TGTGCCAGCAGCAACGACAATCAGCCCCAGCATTTT CASSNDNQPQHF
TRBJ2-7 TRBD1 TRBV19 . TGTGCCACCAGGTTGGACAGGGCTTCGAACGAGCAGTACTTC CATRLDRASNEQYF
TRBJ2-5 . TRBV15 many TGTGCCACCAGCAGAGAAAGAAGGGAGACCCAGTACTTC CATSRERRETQYF
TRBJ1-2 . TRBV29-1 many TGCAGCGGGACGAACGCCTATGGCTACACCTTC CSGTNAYGYTF
TRBJ2-3 . TRBV29-1 many TGCAGCGTTGGCCAAGGGGGTCCAGATACGCAGTATTTT CSVGQGGPDTQYF
TRBJ1-1 . TRBV4-3 many TGCGCCAGCAGCCAAGCCAGGTACACTGAAGCTTTCTTT CASSQARYTEAFF
TRBJ1-2 . TRBV7-9 many TGTGCCAGCAGTAGGCCGGGAGGGGACTATGGCTACACCTTC CASSRPGGDYGYTF
TRBJ2-5 TRBD1 TRBV5-1 many TGCGCCAGCAGCTTGGCCCGGGACAGCCAAGAGACCCAGTACTTC CASSLARDSQETQYF
TRBJ2-1 . TRBV5-1 many TGCGCCAGCATGGGGGGAAGCTCCTACAATGAGCAGTTCTTC CASMGGSSYNEQFF
TRBJ1-6 . TRBV10-3 many TGTGCCAGCCCTCTAGAAGAGCGGAATTCACCCCTCCACTTT CASPLEERNSPLHF
TRBJ2-4 . TRBV4-3 many TGCGCCAGCAGCCAAGACGGGCAGATAGCCAAAAACATTCAGTACTTC CASSQDGQIAKNIQYF
TRBJ1-4 TRBD1 TRBV2 many TGTGCCAGCAGGAGGACAGGGGGAAATGAAAAACTGTTTTTT CASRRTGGNEKLFF
TRBJ1-5 TRBD1 TRBV27 many TGTGCCAGCAGTTTAGCCAGGGGGGGCAATCAGCCCCAGCATTTT CASSLARGGNQPQHF
TRBJ1-3 . TRBV20-1 many TGCAGTGCTCGCCCCGAGGGCCGGCCGGGAAACACCATATATTTT CSARPEGRPGNTIYF
TRBJ1-1 TRBD1 TRBV29-1 many TGCAGCGTTTTCACAGGGGGGTACACTGAAGCTTTCTTT CSVFTGGYTEAFF
TRBJ2-4 . TRBV28 many TGTGCCAGCAGGACAGCTAGCGCCAAAAACATTCAGTACTTC CASRTASAKNIQYF
TRBJ2-3 TRBD1 TRBV12-3/TRBV12-4 few TGTGCCAGCACCACGGGACAGGGCTTTCGGGCAGATACGCAGTATTTT CASTTGQGFRADTQYF
TRBJ1-3 TRBD1 TRBV2 many TGTGCCAGCAGCTACAGGGGACCTGGAAACACCATATATTTT CASSYRGPGNTIYF
TRBJ1-1 . TRBV14 many TGTGCCAGCAGCCAAAGCCAATACGATGAAGCTTTCTTT CASSQSQYDEAFF
TRBJ2-7 . TRBV5-1 many TGCGCCACCGCCGCGAACCCGATCCTCGCCTCCGAGCAGTACTTC CATAANPILASEQYF
TRBJ2-2 TRBD2 TRBV20-1 many TGCAGTGCTAGAGATATTCGGGGGGGGCGCACCGGGGAGCTGTTTTTT CSARDIRGGRTGELFF
TRBJ2-6 . TRBV4-3 many TGCGCCAGCAGCCAATTAAGAGGGTACTCTGGGGCCAACGTCCTGACTTTC CASSQLRGYSGANVLTF
TRBJ2-1 TRBD2 TRBV12-3/TRBV12-4 . TGTGCCAGCAGTTTTGGCGGGAGGGAGGGGGTCCACTACAATGAGCAGTTCTTC CASSFGGREGVHYNEQFF
TRBJ1-5 . TRBV28 many TGTGCCAGCAGCTCTCTGGACAGCCCGTATAGCAATCAGCCCCAGCATTTT CASSSLDSPYSNQPQHF
TRBJ2-1 . TRBV7-2 . TGTGCCAGCAGCGCTATCTCCTTCTCCTACAATGAGCAGTTCTTC CASSAISFSYNEQFF
TRBJ2-5 . TRBV7-2 few TGTGCCAGCAGACGGAACAGGGCGCAAGAGACCCAGTACTTC CASRRNRAQETQYF
TRBJ2-6 . TRBV5-1 few TGCGCCAGCAGCTTGGTTCTGAGAGGATTCTCTGGGGCCAACGTCCTGACTTTC CASSLVLRGFSGANVLTF
TRBJ2-5 TRBD1 TRBV24-1 many TGTGCCACCAGTGATTCGGCCGGGACAGGGGAAAAAGAGACCCAGTACTTC CATSDSAGTGEKETQYF
TRBJ1-4 TRBD1 TRBV7-2 . TGTGCCAGCAGCTTTGGGACAGCAGGCGAAAAACTGTTTTTT CASSFGTAGEKLFF
TRBJ1-2 . TRBV24-1 many TGTGCCACCAGTGGAAGGTCCAACTATGGCTACACCTTC CATSGRSNYGYTF
TRBJ2-3 TRBD1 TRBV11-2 many TGTGCCAGCAGCACCTATCCTCCGGGACAGGGCAGGTTGCAGGATACGCAGTATTTT CASSTYPPGQGRLQDTQYF
TRBJ1-1 . TRBV29-1 . TGCAGCGTTGAGATTGGGCGGGGGGGTACTGAAGCTTTCTTT CSVEIGRGGTEAFF
TRBJ1-4 . TRBV4-3 many TGCGCCAGCAGCCAAGACGACAGCGGCGAAAAACTGTTTTTT CASSQDDSGEKLFF
TRBJ2-1 TRBD2 TRBV12-3/TRBV12-4 many TGTGCCAGCAGTCGACTAGCGGGGACCGTCTACAATGAGCAGTTCTTC CASSRLAGTVYNEQFF
TRBJ2-2 . TRBV5-1 few TGCGCCAGCAGCTTGTTGGGAGGCGCGAACACCGGGGAGCTGTTTTTT CASSLLGGANTGELFF
TRBJ1-1 TRBD1 TRBV29-1 many TGCAGCGGTGGGACAGGGCAACGTAACACTGAAGCTTTCTTT CSGGTGQRNTEAFF
TRBJ2-3 . TRBV4-3 many TGCGCCAGCAGCCAAGATAGCGGAATCACAGATACGCAGTATTTT CASSQDSGITDTQYF
TRBJ2-3 . TRBV27 many TGTGCCAGCAGTTTAGAGGGAATCACAGATACGCAGTATTTT CASSLEGITDTQYF